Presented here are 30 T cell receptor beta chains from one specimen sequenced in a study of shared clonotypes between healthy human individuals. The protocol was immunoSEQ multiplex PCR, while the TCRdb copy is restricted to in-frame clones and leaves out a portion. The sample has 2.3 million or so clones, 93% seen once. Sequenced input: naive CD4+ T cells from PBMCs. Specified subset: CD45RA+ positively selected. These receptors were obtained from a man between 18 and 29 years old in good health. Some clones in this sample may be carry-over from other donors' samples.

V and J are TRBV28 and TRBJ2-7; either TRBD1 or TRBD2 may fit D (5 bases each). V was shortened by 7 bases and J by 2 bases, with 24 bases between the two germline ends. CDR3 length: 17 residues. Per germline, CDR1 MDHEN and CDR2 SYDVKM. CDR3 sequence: CASTAPPGTGQTYEQYF. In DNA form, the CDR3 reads TGTGCCAGCACCGCGCCCCCAGGGACCGGTCAGACCTACGAGCAGTACTTC.

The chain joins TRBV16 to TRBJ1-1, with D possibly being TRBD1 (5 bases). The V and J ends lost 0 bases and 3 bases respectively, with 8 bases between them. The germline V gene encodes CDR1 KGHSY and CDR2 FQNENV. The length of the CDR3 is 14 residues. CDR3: CASSQSPGDTEAFF. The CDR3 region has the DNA TGTGCCAGCAGCCAATCACCGGGGGACACTGAAGCTTTCTTT.

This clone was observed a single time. The CDR3: CASSPRPGVDTGELFF. In nucleotides, the CDR3 is TGTGCCAGCAGCCCCAGGCCCGGGGTGGACACCGGGGAGCTGTTTTTT. The chain couples TRBV9 to TRBJ2-2, with D maybe TRBD2 (5 bases). The V gene's germline CDR1 is SGDLS and CDR2 YYNGEE. The V end was cut by 4 bases, the J end by 3 bases, with 16 bases between. The CDR3 is made up of 16 amino acids.

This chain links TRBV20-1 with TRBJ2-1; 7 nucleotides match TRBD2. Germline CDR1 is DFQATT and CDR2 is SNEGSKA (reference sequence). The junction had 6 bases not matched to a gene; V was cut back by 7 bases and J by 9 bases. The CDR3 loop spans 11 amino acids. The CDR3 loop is CSVAERGEQFF. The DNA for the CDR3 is TGCAGTGTAGCGGAGCGGGGTGAGCAGTTCTTC.

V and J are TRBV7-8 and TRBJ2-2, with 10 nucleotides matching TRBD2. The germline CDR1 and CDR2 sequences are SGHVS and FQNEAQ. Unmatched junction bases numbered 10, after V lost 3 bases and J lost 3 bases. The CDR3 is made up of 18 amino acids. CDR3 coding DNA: TGTGCCAGCAGCTTTTACTATCACAGCGGGAGGGACACCGGGGAGCTGTTTTTT. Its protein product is CASSFYYHSGRDTGELFF.

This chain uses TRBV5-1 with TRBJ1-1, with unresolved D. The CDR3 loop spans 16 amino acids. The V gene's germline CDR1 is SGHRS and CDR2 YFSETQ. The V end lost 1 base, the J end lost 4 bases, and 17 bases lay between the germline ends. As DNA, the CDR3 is TGCGCCAGCAGCTTGTTAGTATTGGTCGGAGCCACTGAAGCTTTCTTT. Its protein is CASSLLVLVGATEAFF. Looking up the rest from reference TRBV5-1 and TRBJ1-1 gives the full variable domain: KAGVTQTPRYLIKTRGQQVTLSCSPISGHRSVSWYQQTPGQGLQFLFEYFSETQRNKGNFPGRFSGRQFSNSRSEMNVSTLELGDSALYLCASSLLVLVGATEAFFGQGTRLTVV.

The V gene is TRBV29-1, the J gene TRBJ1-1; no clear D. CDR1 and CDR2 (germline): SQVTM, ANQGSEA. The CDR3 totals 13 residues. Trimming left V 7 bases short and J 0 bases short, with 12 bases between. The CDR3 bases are TGCAGCGCCGCTCCGTACTTGAACACTGAAGCTTTCTTT. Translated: CSAAPYLNTEAFF.

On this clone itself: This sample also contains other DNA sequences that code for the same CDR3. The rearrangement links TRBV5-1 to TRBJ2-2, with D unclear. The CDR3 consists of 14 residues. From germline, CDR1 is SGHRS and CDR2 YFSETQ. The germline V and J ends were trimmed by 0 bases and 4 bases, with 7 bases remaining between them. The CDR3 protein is CASSLGGPTGELFF. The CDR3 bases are TGCGCCAGCAGCTTGGGGGGTCCCACCGGGGAGCTGTTTTTT.

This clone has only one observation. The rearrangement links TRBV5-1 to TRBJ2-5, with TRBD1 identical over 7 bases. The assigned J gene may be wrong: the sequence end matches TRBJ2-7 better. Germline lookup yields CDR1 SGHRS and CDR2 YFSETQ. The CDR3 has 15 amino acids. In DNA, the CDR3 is TGCGCCAGCAGCTTGGCCGGGACAGTACTACGCGAGCAGTACTTC. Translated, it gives CASSLAGTVLREQYF.

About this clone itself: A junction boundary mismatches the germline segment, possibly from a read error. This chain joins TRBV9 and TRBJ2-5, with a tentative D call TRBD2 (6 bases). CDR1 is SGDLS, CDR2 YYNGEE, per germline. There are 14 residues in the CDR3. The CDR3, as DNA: TGCGCCAGCAGCCAAGATGGGGGGCAAGAGACCCAGTACTTC. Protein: CASSQDGGQETQYF.

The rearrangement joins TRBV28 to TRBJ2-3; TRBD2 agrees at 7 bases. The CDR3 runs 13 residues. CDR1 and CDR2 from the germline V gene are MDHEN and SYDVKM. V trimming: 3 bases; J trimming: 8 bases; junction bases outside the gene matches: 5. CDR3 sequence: CASSLGGIGTQYF. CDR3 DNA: TGTGCCAGCAGTTTGGGGGGGATTGGTACGCAGTATTTT.

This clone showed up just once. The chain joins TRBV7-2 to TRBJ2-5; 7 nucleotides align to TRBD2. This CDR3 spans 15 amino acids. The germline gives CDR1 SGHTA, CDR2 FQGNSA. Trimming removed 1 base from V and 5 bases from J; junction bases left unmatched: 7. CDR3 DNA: TGTGCCAGCAGCTTAGTCCTAGCGGTCGGTGAGACCCAGTACTTC. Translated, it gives CASSLVLAVGETQYF.

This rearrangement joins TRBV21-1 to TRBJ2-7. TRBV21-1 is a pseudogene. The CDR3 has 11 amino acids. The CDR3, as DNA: TGTGCCAGCAACCCCAACTACGAGCAGTACTTC. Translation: CASNPNYEQYF.

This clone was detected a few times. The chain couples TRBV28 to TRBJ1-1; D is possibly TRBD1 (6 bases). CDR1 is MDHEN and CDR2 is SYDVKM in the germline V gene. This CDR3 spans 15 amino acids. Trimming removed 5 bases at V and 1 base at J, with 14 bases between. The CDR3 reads CASSPQGRGNTEAFF. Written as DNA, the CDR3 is TGTGCCAGCAGTCCCCAGGGCAGGGGGAACACTGAAGCTTTCTTT.

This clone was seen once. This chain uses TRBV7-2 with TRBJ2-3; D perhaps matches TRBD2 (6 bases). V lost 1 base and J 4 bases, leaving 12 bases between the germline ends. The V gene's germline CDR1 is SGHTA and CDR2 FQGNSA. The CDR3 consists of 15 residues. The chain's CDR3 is CASSLVGGGADTQYF. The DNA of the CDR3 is TGTGCCAGCAGCTTAGTGGGGGGTGGTGCAGATACGCAGTATTTT.

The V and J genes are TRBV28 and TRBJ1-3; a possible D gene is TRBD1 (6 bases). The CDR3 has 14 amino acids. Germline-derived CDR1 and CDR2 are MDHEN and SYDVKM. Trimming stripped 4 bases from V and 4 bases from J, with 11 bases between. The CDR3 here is CASSSPGQGNTIYF. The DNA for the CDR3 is TGTGCCAGCAGTTCCCCGGGACAAGGAAACACCATATATTTT.

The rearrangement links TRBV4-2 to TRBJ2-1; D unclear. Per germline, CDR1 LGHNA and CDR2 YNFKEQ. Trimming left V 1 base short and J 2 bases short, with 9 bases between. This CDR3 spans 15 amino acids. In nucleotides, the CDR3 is TGTGCCAGCAGCCAAGGCGAAGGAACCTACAATGAGCAGTTCTTC. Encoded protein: CASSQGEGTYNEQFF.

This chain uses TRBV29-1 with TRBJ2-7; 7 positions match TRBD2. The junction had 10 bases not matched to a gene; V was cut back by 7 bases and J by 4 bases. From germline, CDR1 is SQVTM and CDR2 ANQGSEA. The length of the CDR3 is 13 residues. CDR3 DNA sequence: TGCAGCGCCCTCCCCAGCGGGAAGTACGAGCAGTACTTC. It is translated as CSALPSGKYEQYF.

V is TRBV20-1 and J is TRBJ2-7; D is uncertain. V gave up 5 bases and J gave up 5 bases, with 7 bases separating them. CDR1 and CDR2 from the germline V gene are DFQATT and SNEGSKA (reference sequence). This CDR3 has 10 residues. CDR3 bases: TGCAGTGCTCCACGCAACGAGCAGTACTTC. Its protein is CSAPRNEQYF.

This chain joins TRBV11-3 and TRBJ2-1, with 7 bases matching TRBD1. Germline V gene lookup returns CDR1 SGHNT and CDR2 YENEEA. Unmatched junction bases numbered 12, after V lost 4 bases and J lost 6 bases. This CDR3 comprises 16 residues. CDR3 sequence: CASSSHRGVSVNEQFF. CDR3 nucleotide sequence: TGTGCCAGCAGCTCACACAGGGGTGTATCGGTCAATGAGCAGTTCTTC.

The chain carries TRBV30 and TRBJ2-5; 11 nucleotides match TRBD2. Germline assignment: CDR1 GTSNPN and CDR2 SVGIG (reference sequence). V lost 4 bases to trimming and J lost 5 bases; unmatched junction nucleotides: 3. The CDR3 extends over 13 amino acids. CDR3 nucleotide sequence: TGTGCCTGGAATCGACTAGCGGGGGAGACCCAGTACTTC. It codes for CAWNRLAGETQYF.

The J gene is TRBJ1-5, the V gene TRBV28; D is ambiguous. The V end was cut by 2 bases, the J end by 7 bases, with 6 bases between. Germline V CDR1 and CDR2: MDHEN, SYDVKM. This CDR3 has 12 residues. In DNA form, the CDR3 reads TGTGCCAGCAGTTTAGACGTCCAGCCCCAGCATTTT. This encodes CASSLDVQPQHF.

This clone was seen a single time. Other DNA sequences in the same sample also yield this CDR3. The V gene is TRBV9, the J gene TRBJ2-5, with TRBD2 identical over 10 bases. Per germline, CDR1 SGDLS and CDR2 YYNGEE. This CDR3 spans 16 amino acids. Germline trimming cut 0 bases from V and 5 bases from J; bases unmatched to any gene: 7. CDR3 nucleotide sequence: TGTGCCAGCAGCGTAGCTAGCGGGAGTTCTGGGGAGACCCAGTACTTC. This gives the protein CASSVASGSSGETQYF. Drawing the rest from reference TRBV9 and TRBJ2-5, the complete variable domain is DSGVTQTPKHLITATGQRVTLRCSPRSGDLSVYWYQQSLDQGLQFLIQYYNGEERAKGNILERFSAQQFPDLHSELNLSSLELGDSALYFCASSVASGSSGETQYFGPGTRLLVL.

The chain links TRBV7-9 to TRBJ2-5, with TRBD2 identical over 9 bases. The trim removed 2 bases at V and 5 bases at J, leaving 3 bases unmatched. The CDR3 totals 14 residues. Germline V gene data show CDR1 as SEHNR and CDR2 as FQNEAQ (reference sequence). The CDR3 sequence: CASSLSAGGETQYF. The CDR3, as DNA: TGTGCCAGCAGCTTATCGGCGGGGGGGGAGACCCAGTACTTC.

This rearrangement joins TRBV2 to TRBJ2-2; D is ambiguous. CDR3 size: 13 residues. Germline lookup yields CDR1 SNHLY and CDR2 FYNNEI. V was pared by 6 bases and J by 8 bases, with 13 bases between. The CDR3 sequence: CASRGTFVGELFF. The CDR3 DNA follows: TGTGCCAGCAGGGGCACCTTTGTGGGGGAGCTGTTTTTT.

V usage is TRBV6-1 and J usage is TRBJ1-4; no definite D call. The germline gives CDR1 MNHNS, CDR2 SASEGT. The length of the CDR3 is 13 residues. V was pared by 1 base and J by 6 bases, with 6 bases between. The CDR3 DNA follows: TGTGCCAGCAGTGAAGGGACTCATGAAAAACTGTTTTTT. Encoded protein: CASSEGTHEKLFF.

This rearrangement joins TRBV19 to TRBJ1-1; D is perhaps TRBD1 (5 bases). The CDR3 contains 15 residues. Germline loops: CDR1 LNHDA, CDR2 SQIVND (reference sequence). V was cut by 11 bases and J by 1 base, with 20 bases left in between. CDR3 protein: CAASMYSGPNTEAFF. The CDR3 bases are TGTGCCGCATCTATGTATTCGGGGCCGAACACTGAAGCTTTCTTT.

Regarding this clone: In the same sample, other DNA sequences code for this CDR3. The CDR3 spells CASSRGQQETQYF. In nucleotides, the CDR3 is TGTGCCAGCAGCCGTGGACAGCAAGAGACCCAGTACTTC. This rearrangement joins TRBV7-3 to TRBJ2-5, with TRBD1 as a possible D gene (6 bases). The CDR3 has 13 amino acids. V gave up 5 bases and J gave up 2 bases, with 9 bases separating them. The germline V gene encodes CDR1 SGHTA and CDR2 FQGTGA.

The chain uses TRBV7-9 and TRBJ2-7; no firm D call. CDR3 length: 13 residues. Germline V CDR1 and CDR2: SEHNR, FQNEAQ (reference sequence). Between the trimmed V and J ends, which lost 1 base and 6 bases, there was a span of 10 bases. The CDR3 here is CASSLDEGLEQYF. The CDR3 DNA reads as TGTGCCAGCAGCTTAGATGAAGGGCTCGAGCAGTACTTC.

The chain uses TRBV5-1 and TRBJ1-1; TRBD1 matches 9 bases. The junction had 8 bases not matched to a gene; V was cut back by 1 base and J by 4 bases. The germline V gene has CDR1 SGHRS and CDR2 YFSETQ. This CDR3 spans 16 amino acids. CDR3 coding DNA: TGCGCCAGCAGCTTGTACCCCGGGACAGGGAGCACTGAAGCTTTCTTT. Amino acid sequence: CASSLYPGTGSTEAFF.